These 24 T cell receptor beta chains were sequenced from one sample in a study of T-cell reconstitution after alpha-beta-depleted transplantation in children (dated by TCRdb to 2016 to 2017). Library preparation was by PCR. Instrument on record: Illumina HiSeq 2500. TCR libraries were prepared with molecular barcoding, using unique molecular identifiers to normalize TCRbeta repertoire quantification. TCRdb handled the public reads itself, with Q25 trimming in fastp and clone calling in MiXCR, and kept productive beta chains. Rows merge per CDR3 protein into single entries with the most common DNA and genes. For this sample there are about 640,000 distinct CDR3 sequences; roughly 17% appear just once. The top ten constitute approximately 1% of the sample. The specimen comprised PBMCs from the stem cell graft donor, sampled from the stem cell graft. The origin of the receptors is a human donor who donated a stem cell graft to a child with acute myeloid leukemia.

In its sample, this clonotype was seen a few times. This chain uses TRBV4-2 with TRBJ2-5; D gene ambiguous. This CDR3 region has 16 residues. Trimming left V 3 bases short and J 0 bases short, with 14 bases between. Germline CDR1 reads LGHNA; CDR2 reads YNFKEQ. The CDR3 loop reads CASSHGTVRYQETQYF. CDR3 DNA sequence: TGTGCCAGCAGCCACGGTACCGTTAGGTACCAAGAGACCCAGTACTTC.

In nucleotides, the CDR3 is TGTGCCAGCAGCTCCGGGCGCGGGGGGGGAGGCACCGGGGAGCTGTTTTTT. Translated: CASSSGRGGGGTGELFF. V usage is TRBV7-2 and J usage is TRBJ2-2; 9 bases agree with TRBD2. Looked up from germline, CDR1 is SGHTA and CDR2 is FQGNSA. This CDR3 has 17 residues. V shed 4 bases, J shed 4 bases, and the junction held 10 bases outside the gene matches.

This clonotype was observed at least ten times. The chain is built from TRBV20-1 and TRBJ2-7; D is unclear. The CDR3 spans 12 residues. The V and J ends lost 1 base and 0 bases respectively, with 4 bases between them. Germline-derived CDR1 and CDR2 are DFQATT and SNEGSKA (reference sequence). For the CDR3, the DNA is TGCAGTGCTAGAGTAAACTCCTACGAGCAGTACGTC. This gives the protein CSARVNSYEQYV.

This clonotype was detected ten times or more. The chain uses TRBV20-1 and TRBJ2-3; no clear D gene. Germline-derived CDR1 and CDR2 are DFQATT and SNEGSKA (reference sequence). The germline V and J ends were trimmed by 5 bases and 3 bases, with 9 bases remaining between them. The CDR3 runs 12 residues. CDR3 nucleotides: TGCAGTGCTTCTCCACAGACAGATACGCAGTATTTT. Protein product: CSASPQTDTQYF.

This clonotype was detected ten times or more. The chain employs TRBV20-1 and TRBJ2-5; D not certain. Trimming shortened V by 5 bases and J by 5 bases, and 9 bases separated the two germline ends. This CDR3 is 11 amino acids long. In germline, CDR1 is DFQATT, CDR2 SNEGSKA (reference sequence). The CDR3, as DNA: TGCAGTGCTGGGCCTGAGGAGACCCAGTACTTC. It yields the protein CSAGPEETQYF.

The chain couples TRBV12-3 or TRBV12-4 to TRBJ1-5; no firm D call. V lost 5 bases to trimming and J lost 6 bases, with 14 bases between them. The CDR3 length is 14 residues. The CDR3, as DNA: TGTGCCAGCAGTCCAAGGCGGGGAACTCAGCCCCAGCATTTT. Translated: CASSPRRGTQPQHF.

This clonotype has a handful of counts. A much larger clone sits a single nucleotide away, making a read error possible. The V call is TRBV9, the J call TRBJ2-3; the D is unclear. Trimming left V 0 bases short and J 1 base short, with 3 bases between. The CDR3 is 13 amino acids. Germline assignment: CDR1 SGDLS and CDR2 YYNGEE. The CDR3 here is CASSVVGTDTQYF. DNA for the CDR3: TGTGCCAGCAGCGTAGTTGGCACAGATACGCAGTATTTT.

This clonotype was seen more than once but under ten times. The gene calls are TRBV27 and TRBJ1-6, with TRBD1 as a possible D gene (5 bases). Germline loops: CDR1 MNHEY, CDR2 SMNVEV (reference sequence). The CDR3 extends over 16 amino acids. The V gene lost 5 bases and the J gene lost 10 bases, with 21 bases spanning the gap. The CDR3 bases are TGTGCCAGCAGTCCGTCCTCGGACATGACGTTGTCACCCCTCCACTTT. Its translation is CASSPSSDMTLSPLHF.

This clonotype was detected ten times or more. This rearrangement joins TRBV12-3 or TRBV12-4 to TRBJ2-1; D is tentatively TRBD1 or TRBD2 (5 bases each). The CDR3 has 14 residues. The ends were cut back, 7 bases at V and 7 bases at J, with 17 bases in the middle. The CDR3 DNA is TGTGCCAGCATTGGGGCAGGGAGAGGGAATGAGCAGTTCTTC. Translation: CASIGAGRGNEQFF.

This clonotype occurred many times. The V and J genes are TRBV12-3 or TRBV12-4 and TRBJ2-5, with TRBD1 matching over 9 bases. This CDR3 comprises 14 residues. V gave up 5 bases and J gave up 4 bases; unmatched junction bases: 5. CDR3 amino acids: CASSTGTGRETQYF. CDR3 sequence (DNA): TGTGCCAGCAGTACCGGGACAGGGAGAGAGACCCAGTACTTC.

Here the CDR3 reads CASSLFGTGYEKLFF. The CDR3 DNA reads as TGTGCCAGCAGTTTATTTGGGACAGGGTATGAAAAACTGTTTTTT. The chain links TRBV27 to TRBJ1-4; TRBD1 agrees at 9 bases. The CDR3 loop spans 15 amino acids. The V segment lost 1 base and the J segment 6 bases; nucleotides outside the gene matches: 3. Germline loops: CDR1 MNHEY, CDR2 SMNVEV (reference sequence). The whole variable domain, filled in from reference TRBV27 and TRBJ1-4, reads EAQVTQNPRYLITVTGKKLTVTCSQNMNHEYMSWYRQDPGLGLRQIYYSMNVEVTDKGDVPEGYKVSRKEKRNFPLILESPSPNQTSLYFCASSLFGTGYEKLFFGSGTQLSVL.

This clonotype was detected a few times. The rearrangement links TRBV5-1 to TRBJ2-7; no clear D. This CDR3 has 14 residues. The germline gives CDR1 SGHRS, CDR2 YFSETQ. Trimming cost V 1 base and J 5 bases, with 13 bases left between them. CDR3 in amino acids: CASSLFSPANEQYF. CDR3 bases: TGCGCCAGCAGCTTGTTTTCACCTGCCAACGAGCAGTACTTC.

This clonotype appeared a few times. The gene calls are TRBV24-1 and TRBJ2-2; 7 nucleotides align to TRBD1. Germline assignment: CDR1 KGHDR and CDR2 SFDVKD. The CDR3 extends over 16 amino acids. Trimming cost V 4 bases and J 1 base; bases outside gene matches: 5. The CDR3 loop is CATSDFGTENTGELFF. The CDR3 bases are TGTGCCACCAGTGACTTCGGGACAGAGAACACCGGGGAGCTGTTTTTT.

This clonotype was seen only a few times. This chain uses TRBV6-2 or TRBV6-3 with TRBJ2-3; tentatively, D is TRBD1 (6 bases). The germline CDR1 and CDR2 sequences are MNHEY and SVGEGT. The CDR3 has 13 residues. V was clipped by 6 bases and J by 5 bases, with 12 bases between them. The CDR3 coding sequence is TGTGCCAGCAGCCCTGCAGGGGTAGATACGCAGTATTTT. Residues: CASSPAGVDTQYF.

The genes are TRBV24-1 and TRBJ2-7; D call uncertain. Trimming cost V 3 bases and J 4 bases, with 6 bases left between them. This CDR3 is 12 amino acids long. CDR1 is KGHDR and CDR2 is SFDVKD in the germline V gene. The CDR3 is CATSDGRYEQYF. The DNA for the CDR3 is TGTGCCACCAGTGATGGACGATACGAGCAGTACTTC.

This clonotype was seen a few times. V usage is TRBV12-3 or TRBV12-4 and J usage is TRBJ1-4; 8 positions match TRBD1. The CDR3 contains 15 residues. Trimming took 6 bases from V and 4 from J; bases not matched to a gene: 7. The CDR3 spells CASSNDRGGNEKLFF. Here the CDR3 DNA reads TGTGCCAGCAGCAACGACAGGGGCGGTAATGAAAAACTGTTTTTT.

This clonotype was recorded once. A much larger clone lies one base from this, so it may be a read error. The V and J genes are TRBV20-1 and TRBJ1-5; D gene unclear. The V gene lost 2 bases and the J gene lost 6 bases, with 8 bases spanning the gap. Germline values: CDR1 DFQATT, CDR2 SNEGSKA (reference sequence). This CDR3 is built from 12 residues. CDR3 DNA sequence: TGCAGTGCTAGACAGGCATCTCAGCCCCAGCATTTT. It encodes CSARQASQPQHF.

There are many counts of this clonotype. This chain joins TRBV20-1 and TRBJ1-2; unclear D gene. The V gene lost 0 bases and the J gene lost 8 bases, with 13 bases spanning the gap. The CDR3 is made up of 13 amino acids. The V gene's germline CDR1 is DFQATT and CDR2 SNEGSKA (reference sequence). The CDR3 is CSARDRSGWGYTF. In DNA form, the CDR3 reads TGCAGTGCTAGAGATCGTTCAGGTTGGGGCTACACCTTC.

This clonotype was recorded many times. The gene calls are TRBV29-1 and TRBJ2-1; 10 bases fit TRBD1. V shed 3 bases, J shed 3 bases, and the junction held 5 bases outside the gene matches. The CDR3 contains 15 residues. The germline V gene encodes CDR1 SQVTM and CDR2 ANQGSEA. CDR3 coding DNA: TGCAGCGTTGACAGACAGGGGGCCATCTACAATGAGCAGTTCTTC. Protein sequence: CSVDRQGAIYNEQFF.

This clonotype was counted at least ten times. The genes are TRBV20-1 and TRBJ1-6; D unresolved. This CDR3 is built from 14 residues. Germline CDR1 and CDR2: DFQATT and SNEGSKA (reference sequence). Trimming left V 6 bases short and J 7 bases short, with 16 bases between. The chain's CDR3 is CSAQSYGPNSPLHF. Written as DNA, the CDR3 is TGCAGTGCCCAGAGCTACGGTCCAAATTCACCCCTCCACTTT.

V usage is TRBV13 and J usage is TRBJ2-7; 7 bases map to TRBD2. The CDR3 length is 14 residues. Losses at the gene ends were 5 bases for V and 2 bases for J; bases not matched to a gene: 6. Per germline, CDR1 PRHDT and CDR2 FYEKMQ (reference sequence). The CDR3 here is CASSQKRGPYEQYF. As DNA, the CDR3 is TGTGCCAGCAGCCAGAAGCGGGGCCCCTACGAGCAGTACTTC.

Points on this clonotype: This may come from a read error, since a much larger clone is one base off. V is TRBV10-3 and J is TRBJ2-3; perhaps TRBD2 as D (5 bases). Germline values: CDR1 ENHRY, CDR2 SYGVKD. The CDR3 sequence is 18 residues long. The CDR3 DNA reads TGTGCCATCAGTGAGTCAGAAGGACTCTCCGCTAGCACAGATGCGCAGTATTTT. Translating gives CAISESEGLSASTDAQYF.

CDR3 sequence reads: CASSPGIRNTGELFF. Here the CDR3 DNA reads TGTGCCAGCAGTCCCGGGATTCGAAACACCGGGGAGCTGTTTTTT. J is TRBJ2-2 and V is TRBV12-3 or TRBV12-4; D may be TRBD2 (5 bases). The CDR3 runs 15 residues. Trimming cost V 5 bases and J 2 bases, with 12 bases left between them.

The rearrangement joins TRBV5-4 to TRBJ2-2; 7 nucleotides line up with TRBD2. The CDR3 totals 14 residues. Germline V lookup: CDR1 SGHNT, CDR2 YYREEE (reference sequence). V was clipped by 4 bases and J by 5 bases; unmatched bases: 5. The CDR3 spells CASSRGRGTGELFF. The CDR3 region has the DNA TGTGCCAGCAGCCGTGGGCGGGGGACCGGGGAGCTGTTTTTT.